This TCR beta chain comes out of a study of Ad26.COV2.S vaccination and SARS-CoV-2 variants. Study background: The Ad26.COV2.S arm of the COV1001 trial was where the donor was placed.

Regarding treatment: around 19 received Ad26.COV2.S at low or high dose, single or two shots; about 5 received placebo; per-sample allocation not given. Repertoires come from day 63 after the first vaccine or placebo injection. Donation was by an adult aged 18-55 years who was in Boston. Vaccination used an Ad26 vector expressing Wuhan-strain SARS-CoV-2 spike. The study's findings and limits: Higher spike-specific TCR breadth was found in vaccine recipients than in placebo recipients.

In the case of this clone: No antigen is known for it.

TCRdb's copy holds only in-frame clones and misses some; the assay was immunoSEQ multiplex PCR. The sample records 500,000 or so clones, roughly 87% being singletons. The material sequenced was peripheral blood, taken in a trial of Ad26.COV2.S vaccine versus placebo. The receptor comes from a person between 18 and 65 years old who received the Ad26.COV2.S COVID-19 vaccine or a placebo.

CDR3 protein: CASSPPSGRDIRLGFF. CDR3 bases: TGTGCCAGCAGCCCACCCAGCGGGAGGGACATCCGTCTGGGGTTCTTC. The chain has TRBV11-3 and TRBJ2-1; TRBD2 matches at 10 bases. The CDR3 sequence is 16 residues long. Germline CDR1 SGHNT, CDR2 YENEEA. V was clipped by 5 bases and J by 15 bases; unmatched bases: 19.